What follows is one T cell receptor (beta chain) and its context. Its cognate antigen is unknown. These data belong to a study of T cells in localized non-small cell lung cancer. Broader study findings: Prolonged overall survival went with higher T cell density in the blood. It was uninvolved adjacent lung that showed the highest T cell clonality, exceeding tumor. Out of the top 100 tumor clones, a median about 57 were seen in adjacent lung. Sequencing involved a lone tumor region, leaving heterogeneity possible.

Trimming removed 1 base from V and 5 bases from J; junction bases left unmatched: 4. This CDR3 region has 15 residues. Germline V gene sequence: CDR1 MGHRA, CDR2 YSYEKL. This table comes from immunoSEQ multiplex PCR, and its TCRdb copy is limited to in-frame clones, with some not included. The sample records around 54,000 clones, 70% to 90% being singletons. Sequenced material: peripheral blood, taken before any cancer treatment. The receptor was derived from a male donor at least 60 years old with stage III squamous cell lung carcinoma. The chain is built from TRBV4-1 and TRBJ2-1; 8 bases line up with TRBD2. The CDR3 here is CASSQGTSRDNEQFF. CDR3 nucleotides: TGCGCCAGCAGCCAAGGGACTAGCAGAGACAATGAGCAGTTCTTC.